This TCR beta chain came from a study of T cells after yellow fever vaccination. This clonotype was counted a few times. Each CDR3 protein is one row after TCRdb ran MiXCR on the 5' RACE reads. The table has 300,000 to 400,000 distinct CDR3 sequences, roughly 10% seen once. Losses at the gene ends were 7 bases for V and 6 bases for J; bases not matched to a gene: 9. The CDR3 contains 14 residues. The germline CDR1 and CDR2 sequences are MNHEY and SVGEGT. The chain couples TRBV6-2 or TRBV6-3 to TRBJ2-4; TRBD1 agrees at 7 bases. The receptor comes from a man younger than 30 who received the YFV17D yellow fever vaccine. The source was CD4+ T cells sorted from PBMCs, collected 45 days after the yellow fever booster vaccination. The CDR3 region is CASTPAGGPNIQYF. In DNA form, the CDR3 reads TGTGCCAGCACCCCTGCAGGGGGACCAAACATTCAGTACTTC.